Presented here are 6 T cell receptor beta chains from one specimen sequenced in a study of blood T cell repertoires in COVID-19. Using immunoSEQ multiplex PCR, the repertoire was profiled, and TCRdb retains in-frame clones only, with some absent. The table shows 150,000 to 200,000 clones, with around 81% occurring only once. Source material: peripheral blood. These receptors all come from a man between 65 and 85 years old who had recovered from COVID-19.

This chain links TRBV7-9 with TRBJ1-6; TRBD1 aligns across 9 bases. The germline CDR1 and CDR2 sequences are SEHNR and FQNEAQ (reference sequence). The CDR3 runs to 15 residues. The J segment lost 7 bases and the V segment lost 3 bases, leaving 4 bases of the junction unmatched. In nucleotides, the CDR3 is TGTGCCAGCAGCTTGGACAGGGGCGGGAATTCACCCCTCCACTTT. This encodes CASSLDRGGNSPLHF. Full variable domain (remainder filled in from reference TRBV7-9 and TRBJ1-6): DTGVSQNPRHKITKRGQNVTFRCDPISEHNRLYWYRQTLGQGPEFLTYFQNEAQLEKSRLLSDRFSAERPKGSFSTLEIQRTEQGDSAMYLCASSLDRGGNSPLHFGNGTRLTVT.

The J gene is TRBJ2-3, the V gene TRBV5-6, with a possible D match to TRBD1 (5 bases). The germline V gene has CDR1 SGHDT and CDR2 YYEEEE. The V end was cut by 0 bases, the J end by 3 bases, with 11 bases between. There are 15 residues in the CDR3. CDR3 DNA: TGTGCCAGCAGCTTGGGGCTTCCAGGGACAGATACGCAGTATTTT. Translated: CASSLGLPGTDTQYF.

This chain joins TRBV7-9 and TRBJ1-1; D perhaps matches TRBD1 (6 bases). CDR3 length equals 15 residues. Trimming pared 1 base from V and 10 bases from J, leaving 19 bases between. The germline V gene has CDR1 SEHNR and CDR2 FQNEAQ (reference sequence). The CDR3 spells CASSLETVSQGGAFF. The CDR3 DNA reads as TGTGCCAGCAGCTTAGAAACGGTTTCACAGGGCGGAGCTTTCTTT.

The rearrangement uses TRBV4-1 and TRBJ2-1, with TRBD2 identical over 10 bases. The trim removed 0 bases at V and 7 bases at J, leaving 9 bases unmatched. The CDR3 is 17 residues long. The germline V gene has CDR1 MGHRA and CDR2 YSYEKL. The CDR3 protein is CASSQEGAGGPWNEQFF. The CDR3 DNA is TGCGCCAGCAGCCAAGAAGGAGCGGGAGGGCCGTGGAATGAGCAGTTCTTC.

The V gene is TRBV5-4, the J gene TRBJ2-7; D remains unclear. The CDR3 runs 16 residues. Germline V CDR1 and CDR2: SGHNT, YYREEE (reference sequence). V was shortened by 0 bases and J by 2 bases, with 15 bases between the two germline ends. CDR3 residues: CASSLEIRSNPYEQYF. The CDR3 DNA follows: TGTGCCAGCAGCTTGGAAATCAGGTCAAATCCCTACGAGCAGTACTTC.

The chain is built from TRBV20-1 and TRBJ1-1, with D unclear. Looked up from germline, CDR1 is DFQATT and CDR2 is SNEGSKA (reference sequence). The CDR3 length is 11 residues. V lost 3 bases and J lost 9, with 11 bases in between. The CDR3 sequence: CSASTPVQAFF. CDR3 in DNA: TGCAGTGCTAGCACCCCAGTTCAAGCTTTCTTT.